Listed below are T cell receptor beta chains from one sample, sequenced in a study of T cell responses to AZD1222 COVID-19 vaccine. Data came from immunoSEQ multiplex PCR; TCRdb stores just in-frame clones and leaves some out. Here the sample spans 100,000 to 130,000 clones, more than 80% being singletons. This specimen was peripheral blood, taken on day 0 of AZD1222 vaccination. The receptor set was obtained from an adult in good health. Both conserved end residues are part of each CDR3. A D gene is named only where the DNA matches it firmly. The listing skips clone size in some rows; elsewhere it reads once, few, many or a size class.

TRBJ1-1 | TRBV30 | - | - | TGTGCCTGGAGTGTACGTCGGCAGACTGAAGCTTTCTTT | CAWSVRRQTEAFF
TRBJ1-2 | TRBV5-5 | - | - | TGTGCCAGCAGCCCACAGCGGGGTATGGGCTATGGCTACACCTTC | CASSPQRGMGYGYTF
TRBJ2-5 | TRBV16 | - | - | TGTGCCAGCAGCCAATCGAGGAGGGGGTCGAGGGAGACCCAGTACTTC | CASSQSRRGSRETQYF
TRBJ1-3 | TRBV4-2 | TRBD1 | - | TGTGCCAGCAGCCAAGGGGGACAGACTGGAAACACCATATATTTT | CASSQGGQTGNTIYF
TRBJ2-7 | TRBV11-2 | - | - | TGTGCCAGCACCCCCGGCCCCTACGAGCAGTACTTC | CASTPGPYEQYF
TRBJ2-3 | TRBV12-3/TRBV12-4 | - | few | TGTGCCAGCAGTTTCTACGGAGATACGCAGTATTTT | CASSFYGDTQYF
TRBJ2-5 | TRBV7-2 | TRBD1 | - | TGTGCCAGCAGCCAAGGACAGGGTTATGAGACCCAGTACTTC | CASSQGQGYETQYF
TRBJ2-1 | TRBV15 | TRBD2 | - | TGTGCCACTTCCCGGGCCAGGACTAGCACCTACAATGAGCAGTTCTTC | CATSRARTSTYNEQFF
TRBJ1-6 | TRBV2 | TRBD1 | once | TGTGCCAGCAGCGGACAGGGCCCTTATAATTCACCCCTCCACTTT | CASSGQGPYNSPLHF
TRBJ2-2 | TRBV4-2 | - | - | TGTGCCAGCAGCCACGACGGATCGAACACCGGGGAGCTGTTTTTT | CASSHDGSNTGELFF
TRBJ1-5 | TRBV7-9 | TRBD1 | few | TGTGCCAGCAGCTCACAGGGGGAACAGCCCCAGCATTTT | CASSSQGEQPQHF
TRBJ2-2 | TRBV9 | TRBD2 | - | TGTGCCAGCAGCGTAGGGAGCGGGGTAAACACCGGGGAGCTGTTTTTT | CASSVGSGVNTGELFF
TRBJ1-1 | TRBV4-3 | - | - | TGCGCCAGCAGCCAAGTCACTCTGGGAAACACTGAAGCTTTCTTT | CASSQVTLGNTEAFF
TRBJ1-5 | TRBV6-1 | - | - | TGTGCCAGCAGTGAAGAGACAGCCTATCAGCCCCAGCATTTT | CASSEETAYQPQHF
TRBJ2-1 | TRBV5-8 | - | - | TGTGCCAGCAGCAGGGCCCACCTGGATGAGCAGTTCTTC | CASSRAHLDEQFF
TRBJ1-6 | TRBV27 | - | once | TGTGCCAGCAGTCTGTGGACTGCTGAAAATTCACCCCTCCACTTT | CASSLWTAENSPLHF
TRBJ2-2 | TRBV5-1 | TRBD1 | - | TGCGCCAGCGCCGACAGGGGATTCACCGGGGAGCTGTTTTTT | CASADRGFTGELFF
TRBJ2-7 | TRBV11-2 | - | - | TGTGCCAGCAGCTTGGTCGGGGACGAGCAGTACTTC | CASSLVGDEQYF
TRBJ2-4 | TRBV20-1 | TRBD2 | - | TGCAGTGCTAGTGAGGCGGGAGGCTCCTGGCTACAAAACATTCAGTACTTC | CSASEAGGSWLQNIQYF
TRBJ2-3 | TRBV27 | - | once | TGTGCCAGCAGTCCACTGGGAGGTACAGATACGCAGTATTTT | CASSPLGGTDTQYF
TRBJ2-1 | TRBV27 | TRBD2 | - | TGTGCCAGCAGTTTACGGGGGACTATCAATGAGCAGTTCTTC | CASSLRGTINEQFF
TRBJ1-3 | TRBV28 | - | - | TGTGCCAGCAGTTTAAGACGTGGAAACACCATATATTTT | CASSLRRGNTIYF
TRBJ1-3 | TRBV7-3 | - | - | TGTGCCAGCAGCTTACGCCCTGAGGGCCTAGGAAACACCATATATTTT | CASSLRPEGLGNTIYF
TRBJ2-2 | TRBV6-5 | - | - | TGTGCCAGCAGTTACTATGGGCCCGAGCCCGGGGAGCTGTTTTTT | CASSYYGPEPGELFF
TRBJ1-5 | TRBV27 | - | - | TGTGCCAGCAGTTCCGGGCCCGTCCAGCATTTT | CASSSGPVQHF
TRBJ1-6 | TRBV5-6 | - | - | TGTGCCAGCAGCTGGGGGACTGCTGTCAATTCACCCCTCCACTTT | CASSWGTAVNSPLHF
TRBJ2-1 | TRBV11-3 | - | - | TGTGCCAGCAGCTTACAGGGGCCCCAGGAGCAGTTCTTC | CASSLQGPQEQFF
TRBJ1-6 | TRBV7-8 | - | - | TGTGCCAGCAGCTTATCCAGCCTCTTAGACAGCGAGGGTCTGTATAATTCACCCCTCCACTTT | CASSLSSLLDSEGLYNSPLHF
TRBJ2-7 | TRBV28 | - | - | TGTGCCAGCTTCCAGAGGGGTTCTCGCTCCTACGAGCAGTACTTC | CASFQRGSRSYEQYF
TRBJ2-3 | TRBV11-3 | - | - | TGTGCCAGCAGCTCCGAAAGGGCCGCAGATACGCAGTATTTT | CASSSERAADTQYF
TRBJ1-4 | TRBV9 | - | - | TGTGCCAGCAGCTCCCGGCAGGGGTTAGACACTAATGAAAAACTGTTTTTT | CASSSRQGLDTNEKLFF
TRBJ1-1 | TRBV10-3 | - | - | TGTGCCATCAGTGAGTCGACCCTTGAAGCTTTCTTT | CAISESTLEAFF
TRBJ2-2 | TRBV7-3 | - | - | TGTGCCAGCAGCCAACGGGACTTCGATATCACCGGGGAGCTGTTTTTT | CASSQRDFDITGELFF
TRBJ1-5 | TRBV6-1 | - | - | TGTGCCAGCAGTGTAGCAGGGTATAGCAATCAGCCCCAGCATTTT | CASSVAGYSNQPQHF
TRBJ2-5 | TRBV11-3 | TRBD2 | - | TGTGCCAGCAGCCCCTCTAGCGGGACAGAGTACACCCAGTACTTC | CASSPSSGTEYTQYF
TRBJ1-4 | TRBV7-2 | - | - | TGTGCCAGCAGCTTAGGCGGCTTTAATGAAAAACTGTTTTTT | CASSLGGFNEKLFF
TRBJ2-3 | TRBV11-3 | TRBD1 | - | TGTGCCAGCAGCTTAGGGAGGACAGGGAACCTGGCAGATACGCAGTATTTT | CASSLGRTGNLADTQYF
TRBJ1-5 | TRBV19 | TRBD1 | - | TGTGCCAGTACCCACCGGACAGGGTACGATCAGCCCCAGCATTTT | CASTHRTGYDQPQHF
TRBJ2-1 | TRBV7-2 | TRBD2 | once | TGTGCCAGCAGCCCGGGACTAGACAATGAGCAGTTCTTC | CASSPGLDNEQFF
TRBJ2-7 | TRBV29-1 | - | - | TGCAGCGTTGCCGGGCCTAGCGAGAGAATCTCCTACGAGCAGTACTTC | CSVAGPSERISYEQYF
TRBJ2-7 | TRBV9 | - | few | TGTGCCAGCAGCTTCGGGACTGGGGGCGAGCAGTACTTC | CASSFGTGGEQYF
TRBJ1-3 | TRBV3-1/TRBV3-2 | - | - | TGTGCCAGCAGCCCCCGGACAGCCTCTGGAAACACCATATATTTT | CASSPRTASGNTIYF
TRBJ1-5 | TRBV3-1/TRBV3-2 | - | - | TGTGCCAGCAGCCAAGTCGGCGGGAAAGGTCAGCCCCAGCATTTT | CASSQVGGKGQPQHF
TRBJ2-1 | TRBV28 | TRBD2 | - | TGTGCCAGTCTTATGGCGGGACTAGCGCAACACAATGAGCAGTTCTTC | CASLMAGLAQHNEQFF
TRBJ1-2 | TRBV25-1 | - | - | TGTGCCAGCAGTGTAGGGGCCGGGGGCTATGGCTACACCTTC | CASSVGAGGYGYTF
TRBJ2-5 | TRBV7-2 | - | - | TGTGCCAGCAGCCTCCTAGGGGAGACCCAGTACTTC | CASSLLGETQYF
TRBJ1-5 | TRBV4-3 | - | - | TGCGCCAGCAGCTTAAATACTAGGGATCAGCCCCAGCATTTT | CASSLNTRDQPQHF
TRBJ1-3 | TRBV5-1 | TRBD1 | - | TGCGCCAGCAGCTACGGGACAGCGGACACCATATATTTT | CASSYGTADTIYF
TRBJ1-1 | TRBV7-3 | TRBD1 | - | TGTGCCAGCAGCGTGGGACAGGGGGAAGCTTTCTTT | CASSVGQGEAFF
TRBJ2-7 | TRBV3-1/TRBV3-2 | - | - | TGTGCCAGACTATGGGTAAGAGGCTACTTC | CARLWVRGYF
TRBJ2-2 | TRBV25-1 | - | - | TGTGCCAGCAGGGAAAGCACCGGGGAGCTGTTTTTT | CASRESTGELFF
TRBJ1-6 | TRBV6-5 | - | - | TGTGCCAGCAGTTTCACAGGGAAATCACCCCTCCACTTT | CASSFTGKSPLHF
TRBJ2-7 | TRBV5-4 | TRBD2 | - | TGTGCCAGCAGCAAGGGACTAGCAACCTACGAGCAGTACTTC | CASSKGLATYEQYF
TRBJ1-4 | TRBV2 | - | - | TGTGCCAGTTCGGTCACGTGGGCCACTAATGAAAAACTGTTTTTT | CASSVTWATNEKLFF
TRBJ2-7 | TRBV6-5 | TRBD2 | - | TGTGCCAGCAGTTACTCGTTGGCTAGCGGGTCCTACGAGCAGTACTTC | CASSYSLASGSYEQYF
TRBJ1-6 | TRBV5-1 | - | - | TGCGCCAGCAGCTTGGGAAAAACCGGGACTCGACCTTCACCCCTCCACTTT | CASSLGKTGTRPSPLHF